These 32 T cell receptor beta chains originate from one sample sequenced in a study of shared clonotypes between healthy human individuals. Positively selected for CCR7, the CD45RO-negative cells used as naive CD8 cells excluded terminally differentiated effector memory CD45RA+ cells. Assay: immunoSEQ multiplex PCR; the TCRdb copy retains only in-frame clones and omits some. This sample has millions of clones, with just over 90% found just once. Material: naive CD8+ T cells from PBMCs. These TCRs come from a man younger than 35 in good health. Some clones in this sample may be carry-over from other donors' samples.

The V gene is TRBV27, the J gene TRBJ2-3; possible D gene TRBD2, 5 bases. Trimming shortened V by 3 bases and J by 1 base, and 14 bases separated the two germline ends. The CDR3 has 16 residues. Germline assignment: CDR1 MNHEY and CDR2 SMNVEV (reference sequence). The CDR3 loop reads CASSLNRDEGTDTQYF. Here the CDR3 DNA reads TGTGCCAGCAGTTTGAATCGGGATGAAGGCACAGATACGCAGTATTTT.

The chain employs TRBV29-1 and TRBJ2-3, with 13 bases lining up with TRBD2. CDR1 is SQVTM and CDR2 is ANQGSEA in the germline V gene. Trimming took 7 bases from V and 5 from J; bases not matched to a gene: 12. This CDR3 has 16 residues. The CDR3 coding sequence is TGCAGCGCCCTACTAGCGGGAGGGCCGAGAGTAGATACGCAGTATTTT. Amino acids: CSALLAGGPRVDTQYF.

This rearrangement joins TRBV4-1 to TRBJ2-4; D is uncertain. Germline V gene data show CDR1 as MGHRA and CDR2 as YSYEKL. CDR3 length: 14 amino acids. Trimming cost V 2 bases and J 4 bases, with 9 bases left between them. CDR3 nucleotide sequence: TGCGCCAGCAGCCAATGGACCGAGAAAAACATTCAGTACTTC. Translating it yields CASSQWTEKNIQYF.

This sequence joins TRBV7-9 and TRBJ2-7; the D gene is possibly TRBD2 (5 bases). The CDR3 runs to 15 residues. Germline loops: CDR1 SEHNR, CDR2 FQNEAQ (reference sequence). V lost 4 bases, J lost 2 bases, and 15 bases lay in between. CDR3: CASSSRPAGTYEQYF. For the CDR3, the DNA is TGTGCCAGCAGCTCGAGGCCTGCCGGGACCTACGAGCAGTACTTC.

The CDR3 coding sequence is TGTGCCAGCAGTGATCGGGTGAAGAGCAATCAGCCCCAGCATTTT. Protein: CASSDRVKSNQPQHF. The rearrangement uses TRBV2 and TRBJ1-5; D uncertain. Between the trimmed V and J ends, which lost 3 bases and 1 base, there was a span of 10 bases. The germline V gene has CDR1 SNHLY and CDR2 FYNNEI. The CDR3 sequence is 15 residues long.

In its sample, this clone was seen a few times. The gene calls are TRBV19 and TRBJ1-1, with TRBD1 as a possible D gene (5 bases). The CDR3 is made up of 13 amino acids. V was clipped by 6 bases and J by 1 base, with 9 bases between them. Per germline, CDR1 LNHDA and CDR2 SQIVND (reference sequence). The CDR3 spells CASSDSPNTEAFF. The CDR3 nucleotides are TGTGCCAGTAGCGACAGCCCGAACACTGAAGCTTTCTTT.

The chain has TRBV28 and TRBJ2-1, with D possibly called TRBD1 or TRBD2 (5 bases each). V lost 5 bases to trimming and J lost 0 bases, with 20 bases between them. The CDR3 covers 18 residues. CDR1 MDHEN and CDR2 SYDVKM come from the germline V gene. The CDR3: CASSEGLKGSSSYNEQFF. CDR3 nucleotides: TGTGCCAGCAGTGAGGGCTTGAAGGGGAGTAGCTCCTACAATGAGCAGTTCTTC.

This chain links TRBV2 with TRBJ2-7; no reliable D call. The V gene's germline CDR1 is SNHLY and CDR2 FYNNEI. The germline V and J ends were trimmed by 0 bases and 0 bases, with 9 bases remaining between them. The CDR3 has 15 amino acids. The CDR3 region has the DNA TGTGCCAGCAGTGAAGCGCACACAGCCTCCTACGAGCAGTACTTC. Translating it yields CASSEAHTASYEQYF.

The chain recombines TRBV4-1 with TRBJ2-7; D might be TRBD2 (5 bases). Germline CDR1 MGHRA, CDR2 YSYEKL. Trimming took 1 base from V and 5 from J, leaving 15 bases between them. This CDR3 is built from 15 residues. CDR3 sequence: CASSQAIYPRDEQYF. In DNA form, the CDR3 reads TGCGCCAGCAGCCAAGCCATCTACCCGCGGGACGAGCAGTACTTC.

V usage is TRBV7-9 and J usage is TRBJ2-3; no clear D gene. This CDR3 is 15 amino acids long. CDR1 is SEHNR and CDR2 is FQNEAQ in the germline V gene (reference sequence). V lost 4 bases, J lost 0 bases, and 11 bases lay in between. The CDR3 loop reads CASSSLAPSTDTQYF. CDR3 DNA sequence: TGTGCCAGCAGCTCCCTCGCCCCTAGCACAGATACGCAGTATTTT.

The rearrangement links TRBV28 to TRBJ2-5, with TRBD2 matching over 10 bases. Germline V gene sequence: CDR1 MDHEN, CDR2 SYDVKM. V trimming: 4 bases; J trimming: 6 bases; junction bases outside the gene matches: 14. This CDR3 is built from 17 residues. CDR3 nucleotides: TGTGCCAGCAGTTCTTGGGGGGCTAGCGGGAGTTTGCAGACCCAGTACTTC. It translates to CASSSWGASGSLQTQYF.

J is TRBJ2-3 and V is TRBV10-2; the D is unclear. The CDR3 length is 15 residues. V lost 2 bases, J lost 2 bases, and 11 bases lay in between. Germline CDR1 reads WSHSY; CDR2 reads SAAADI. In DNA form, the CDR3 reads TGCGCCAGCAGTGAGATGGGCAGGACCACAGATACGCAGTATTTT. Amino acids: CASSEMGRTTDTQYF.

The V and J genes are TRBV27 and TRBJ2-7; 10 positions match TRBD2. V shed 3 bases, J shed 1 base, and the junction held 3 bases outside the gene matches. This CDR3 has 15 amino acids. Germline loops: CDR1 MNHEY, CDR2 SMNVEV (reference sequence). In DNA, the CDR3 is TGTGCCAGCAGTTTGGTTAGCGGGAGGTCCTACGAGCAGTACTTC. Translation: CASSLVSGRSYEQYF.

This chain joins TRBV7-6 and TRBJ1-1; D is possibly TRBD1 (6 bases). CDR1 and CDR2 from the germline V gene are SGHVS and FNYEAQ. Trimming took off 1 base at V and 2 bases at J, with 11 bases between the two ends. This CDR3 is 15 amino acids long. This chain's CDR3 is CASSLGIGGNTEAFF. The CDR3 DNA follows: TGTGCCAGCAGCTTAGGGATCGGGGGCAACACTGAAGCTTTCTTT.

Notes on this clone: The junction departs from the called germline gene at one end, perhaps through a read error. The rearrangement uses TRBV2 and TRBJ2-5, with 7 bases fitting TRBD1. CDR1 is SNHLY and CDR2 is FYNNEI in the germline V gene. The CDR3 is made up of 15 amino acids. CDR3 residues: CASREEGQPQETQYF. In nucleotides, the CDR3 is TGTGCCAGCAGGGAAGAGGGACAGCCCCAAGAGACCCAGTACTTC.

The chain is built from TRBV2 and TRBJ1-2, with no clear D. The germline V gene encodes CDR1 SNHLY and CDR2 FYNNEI. Deletions cut 0 bases from V and 6 bases from J, with 14 bases between. This CDR3 comprises 15 residues. Written as DNA, the CDR3 is TGTGCCAGCAGTGAAGCAGGCTTCGGCAAAGATGGCTACACCTTC. Translation gives CASSEAGFGKDGYTF.

This chain links TRBV7-7 with TRBJ2-5; D perhaps matches TRBD1 (6 bases). This CDR3 is built from 15 residues. The V gene lost 3 bases and the J gene lost 5 bases, with 16 bases spanning the gap. Per germline, CDR1 SSHAT and CDR2 FNYEAQ (reference sequence). The CDR3 region is CASSFSRVQGETQYF. The CDR3 coding sequence is TGTGCCAGCAGCTTCTCCAGGGTGCAGGGGGAGACCCAGTACTTC.

The chain employs TRBV19 and TRBJ2-1; 8 positions agree with TRBD1. CDR1 is LNHDA and CDR2 is SQIVND in the germline V gene (reference sequence). Germline trimming cut 5 bases from V and 9 bases from J; bases unmatched to any gene: 3. The CDR3 length is 12 residues. For the CDR3, the DNA is TGTGCCAGTAGTGTCGACAGGGGTGAGCAGTTCTTC. Its protein is CASSVDRGEQFF.

V gene TRBV7-9 combines with J gene TRBJ2-2; D remains ambiguous. This CDR3 comprises 14 residues. Germline V gives CDR1 SEHNR, CDR2 FQNEAQ (reference sequence). V was shortened by 6 bases and J by 4 bases, with 12 bases between the two germline ends. CDR3 nucleotide sequence: TGTGCCAGCAGTAATGGTAGTATCACCGGGGAGCTGTTTTTT. Protein product: CASSNGSITGELFF. Drawing the rest from reference TRBV7-9 and TRBJ2-2, the complete variable domain is DTGVSQNPRHKITKRGQNVTFRCDPISEHNRLYWYRQTLGQGPEFLTYFQNEAQLEKSRLLSDRFSAERPKGSFSTLEIQRTEQGDSAMYLCASSNGSITGELFFGEGSRLTVL.

On this clone: Other DNA sequences in this sample translate to the same CDR3. The chain is built from TRBV5-1 and TRBJ2-7; no definite D call. This CDR3 is 12 amino acids long. CDR1 is SGHRS and CDR2 is YFSETQ in the germline V gene. Trimming stripped 4 bases from V and 3 bases from J, with 8 bases between. This CDR3 reads CASSTQGYEQYF. CDR3 nucleotides: TGCGCCAGCAGCACCCAAGGCTACGAGCAGTACTTC.

The chain couples TRBV27 to TRBJ2-1; either TRBD1 or TRBD2 may fit D (5 bases each). This CDR3 contains 15 residues. Germline lookup yields CDR1 MNHEY and CDR2 SMNVEV (reference sequence). V was shortened by 8 bases and J by 8 bases, with 22 bases between the two germline ends. CDR3 sequence reads: CASRTGPGSFHEQFF. For the CDR3, the DNA is TGTGCCAGCCGGACGGGACCCGGGTCGTTCCATGAGCAGTTCTTC.

The chain links TRBV7-9 to TRBJ2-1, with 7 bases fitting TRBD1. V trimming: 1 base; J trimming: 1 base; junction bases outside the gene matches: 7. Germline values: CDR1 SEHNR, CDR2 FQNEAQ (reference sequence). The CDR3 covers 17 residues. The DNA for the CDR3 is TGTGCCAGCAGCTTAGGAGGACAGGTAGAGTCCTACAATGAGCAGTTCTTC. It specifies CASSLGGQVESYNEQFF.

The CDR3 reads CASSYSQESSGNTIYF. The CDR3 DNA is TGTGCCAGCAGTTACTCGCAGGAGAGCTCTGGAAACACCATATATTTT. V usage is TRBV6-5 and J usage is TRBJ1-3; D gene unclear. Per germline, CDR1 MNHEY and CDR2 SVGAGI. The CDR3 length is 16 residues. V was shortened by 0 bases and J by 0 bases, with 9 bases between the two germline ends.

Remarks on this clone: A much larger clone differs by one base, so this may be a read error. The rearrangement links TRBV7-9 to TRBJ2-7, with 7 nucleotides matching TRBD1. The germline CDR1 and CDR2 sequences are SEHNR and FQNEAQ (reference sequence). This CDR3 has 13 amino acids. V lost 4 bases, J lost 2 bases, and 2 bases stayed unmatched. CDR3 region: CASSWGQTYEQYF. Here the CDR3 DNA reads TGTGCCAGCAGCTGGGGACAGACCTACGAGCAGTACTTC.

As regards this clone: The same CDR3 arises from other DNA sequences in this sample as well. The genes are TRBV14 and TRBJ2-1, with D uncertain. This CDR3 is built from 15 residues. The germline CDR1 and CDR2 sequences are SGHDN and FVKESK. Trimming took off 4 bases at V and 0 bases at J, with 10 bases between the two ends. The CDR3 is CASSLTGSSYNEQFF. The DNA of the CDR3 is TGTGCCAGCAGCCTAACTGGATCCTCCTACAATGAGCAGTTCTTC.

The chain is built from TRBV19 and TRBJ2-5, with a tentative D call TRBD1 (5 bases). CDR3 length: 13 amino acids. Germline lookup yields CDR1 LNHDA and CDR2 SQIVND (reference sequence). V gave up 6 bases and J gave up 2 bases, with 10 bases separating them. The CDR3 nucleotides are TGTGCCAGTAGCCGGACATTACAAGAGACCCAGTACTTC. Protein product: CASSRTLQETQYF.

The V call is TRBV18, the J call TRBJ2-7; D possibly uses TRBD1 or TRBD2 (5 bases each). Trimming stripped 2 bases from V and 5 bases from J, with 7 bases between. Germline CDR1 and CDR2: KGHSH and LQKENI. The length of the CDR3 is 12 residues. CDR3 residues: CASSPGDHEQYF. CDR3 in DNA: TGTGCCAGCTCACCAGGGGACCACGAGCAGTACTTC.

This clone was seen only once. The chain employs TRBV7-9 and TRBJ1-1; D is ambiguous. With 4 bases removed from V and 6 bases from J, the gap between germline ends came to 12 bases. Germline values: CDR1 SEHNR, CDR2 FQNEAQ (reference sequence). The CDR3 has 13 amino acids. Here the CDR3 reads CASSSGSRAEAFF. Written as DNA, the CDR3 is TGTGCCAGCAGCTCGGGTAGTAGGGCTGAAGCTTTCTTT.

V and J are TRBV9 and TRBJ2-1; D remains ambiguous. Trimming left V 0 bases short and J 5 bases short, with 9 bases between. CDR3 length: 14 residues. CDR1 and CDR2 (germline): SGDLS, YYNGEE. Here the CDR3 reads CASSVARGDNEQFF. The CDR3 bases are TGTGCCAGCAGCGTAGCTCGCGGCGACAATGAGCAGTTCTTC.

CDR3 sequence reads: CASRGGNTIYF. The CDR3 coding sequence is TGTGCCAGCAGGGGGGGGAACACCATATATTTT. This chain links TRBV6-5 with TRBJ1-3; maybe TRBD1 (5 bases). V was clipped by 6 bases and J by 7 bases, with 7 bases between them. The CDR3 has 11 amino acids. Germline loops: CDR1 MNHEY, CDR2 SVGAGI.

The chain links TRBV4-3 to TRBJ1-4; 10 bases match TRBD1. The germline gives CDR1 LGHNA, CDR2 YSLEER. J was trimmed by 6 bases and V by 6 bases; bases with no gene match: 4. This CDR3 contains 14 residues. The CDR3 region has the DNA TGCGCCAGCAGGCCCGGGACAGGGGATGAAAAACTGTTTTTT. Residues: CASRPGTGDEKLFF.

This clone was picked up one time. The chain joins TRBV7-8 to TRBJ1-2; 7 nucleotides align to TRBD1. V lost 5 bases, J lost 4 bases, and 10 bases stayed unmatched. The CDR3 totals 15 residues. In germline, CDR1 is SGHVS, CDR2 FQNEAQ. The CDR3 spells CASSPRQGFIYGYTF. The CDR3 region has the DNA TGTGCCAGCAGCCCCAGACAGGGCTTTATCTATGGCTACACCTTC. The entire variable domain, with the rest obtained from reference TRBV7-8 and TRBJ1-2, is as follows: GAGVSQSPRYKVAKRGQDVALRCDPISGHVSLFWYQQALGQGPEFLTYFQNEAQLDKSGLPSDRFFAERPEGSVSTLKIQRTQQEDSAVYLCASSPRQGFIYGYTFGSGTRLTVV.